This T cell receptor (beta chain) was sequenced in a study of brain T cells in children with intractable seizures. Germline assignment: CDR1 LNHDA and CDR2 SQIVND (reference sequence). The CDR3 contains 16 residues. Deletions cut 7 bases from V and 6 bases from J, with 21 bases between. Some clones are missing from TCRdb's copy, which holds only in-frame ones; the method was immunoSEQ multiplex PCR. This repertoire shows around 44,000 clones, 90% found once; its top ten account for just under 6.5%. The sequences come from peripheral blood, collected at surgery. The sequence came from a girl aged 2-10 years with tuberous sclerosis and intractable seizures. The rearrangement links TRBV19 to TRBJ2-2; possibly TRBD1 for D (5 bases). The CDR3: CASKLSHLRVPGELFF. The CDR3 bases are TGTGCCAGTAAGCTGTCCCACCTCAGGGTACCCGGGGAGCTGTTTTTT.